This T cell receptor beta chain is drawn from a study of monozygotic twins with inflammatory bowel disease. TCRdb re-called the 5' RACE reads; every CDR3 protein appears as one record, without DNA. This sample contains about 380,000 distinct CDR3 sequences. CDR1 and CDR2 from the germline V gene are DFQATT and SNEGSKA (reference sequence). This CDR3 contains 12 residues. The chain is built from TRBV20-1 and TRBJ1-1. The source of this sequence is a human donor with ulcerative colitis or Crohn's disease, or a healthy co-twin of an affected twin (not recorded which). The sequenced sample was blood. The CDR3 sequence: CSARSPNTEAFF.